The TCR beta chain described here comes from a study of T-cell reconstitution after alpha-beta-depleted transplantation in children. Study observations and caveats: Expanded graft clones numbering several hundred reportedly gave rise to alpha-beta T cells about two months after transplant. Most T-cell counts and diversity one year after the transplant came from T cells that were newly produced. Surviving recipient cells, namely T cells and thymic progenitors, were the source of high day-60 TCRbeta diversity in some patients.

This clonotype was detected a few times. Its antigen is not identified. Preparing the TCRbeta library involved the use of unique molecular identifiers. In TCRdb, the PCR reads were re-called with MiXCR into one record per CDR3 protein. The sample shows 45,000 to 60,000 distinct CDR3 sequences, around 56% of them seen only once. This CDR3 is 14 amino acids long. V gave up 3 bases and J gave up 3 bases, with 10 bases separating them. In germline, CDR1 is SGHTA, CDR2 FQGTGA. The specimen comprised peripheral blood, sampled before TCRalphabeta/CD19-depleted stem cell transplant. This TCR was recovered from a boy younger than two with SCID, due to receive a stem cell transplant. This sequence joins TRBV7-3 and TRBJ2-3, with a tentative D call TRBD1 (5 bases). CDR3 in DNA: TGTGCCAGCAGCTTGGATGGGGCAACAGATACGCAGTATTTT. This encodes CASSLDGATDTQYF.